The 26 T cell receptor beta chains below all came from one sample that was sequenced in a study of cytomegalovirus exposure and HLA in healthy donors. In the PCR, 60 Vbeta and 13 Jbeta primers were used. Only in-frame clones appear in the TCRdb table, and some are missing; sequencing was by immunoSEQ multiplex PCR. The data hold some 65,000 clones, with about 78% observed a single time. The sequencing sample was made of PBMCs. These receptor sequences come from a girl aged 10 to 17 in good health and CMV-seropositive.

The chain recombines TRBV6-1 with TRBJ1-4; no reliable D call. Germline CDR1 and CDR2: MNHNS and SASEGT. Trimming pared 6 bases from V and 6 bases from J, leaving 17 bases between. The CDR3 extends over 15 amino acids. CDR3 amino acids: CASRVTHNLDEKLFF. The CDR3 DNA reads TGTGCCAGCAGGGTTACACATAACCTGGATGAAAAACTGTTTTTT.

About this clone itself: A read error may account for a junction end that differs from germline. This chain connects TRBV5-8 to TRBJ2-7; D possibly corresponds to TRBD2 (5 bases). Germline assignment: CDR1 SGHTS and CDR2 YDEGEE. The CDR3 runs 13 residues. CDR3 DNA: TGTGCCAGCAGCTTGGTTCCGGTTGGGGAGACGGACTTC. It encodes CASSLVPVGETDF.

The chain couples TRBV10-2 to TRBJ1-5, with a possible D match to TRBD1 (5 bases). Trimming removed 4 bases from V and 6 bases from J, with 10 bases in between. The germline CDR1 and CDR2 sequences are WSHSY and SAAADI. The CDR3 length is 13 residues. This CDR3 reads CASSGGRGQPQHF. CDR3 in DNA: TGCGCCAGCAGTGGAGGGAGGGGTCAGCCCCAGCATTTT.

The chain uses TRBV2 and TRBJ1-1; the D gene is possibly TRBD1 (5 bases). CDR1 is SNHLY and CDR2 is FYNNEI in the germline V gene. V lost 7 bases to trimming and J lost 1 base, with 16 bases between them. This CDR3 comprises 15 residues. The CDR3 nucleotides read TGTGCCAGCACCAAAGGAACAGGACAGAACACTGAAGCTTTCTTT. It encodes CASTKGTGQNTEAFF. Complete variable domain (other parts from reference TRBV2 and TRBJ1-1): EPEVTQTPSHQVTQMGQEVILRCVPISNHLYFYWYRQILGQKVEFLVSFYNNEISEKSEIFDDQFSVERPDGSNFTLKIRSTKLEDSAMYFCASTKGTGQNTEAFFGQGTRLTVV.

The V and J genes are TRBV7-9 and TRBJ2-3; 7 bases are shared with TRBD1. Germline V gives CDR1 SEHNR, CDR2 FQNEAQ (reference sequence). The V gene end was trimmed by 3 bases and the J gene end by 4 bases; junction bases not matched to a gene: 13. The CDR3 extends over 17 amino acids. The CDR3 nucleotides read TGTGCCAGCAGCTTCCCCAACAGGGGCGGCCACTCAGATACGCAGTATTTT. This codes for CASSFPNRGGHSDTQYF.

This clone was detected a few times. The chain links TRBV7-2 to TRBJ2-2; the D is unclear. The germline V and J ends were trimmed by 3 bases and 4 bases, with 12 bases remaining between them. CDR3 length equals 15 residues. Germline V lookup: CDR1 SGHTA, CDR2 FQGNSA. This CDR3 reads CASSFTLRVTGELFF. Here the CDR3 DNA reads TGTGCCAGCAGCTTCACCCTACGGGTCACCGGGGAGCTGTTTTTT.

V gene TRBV30 combines with J gene TRBJ1-1; perhaps TRBD1 as D (5 bases). Germline loops: CDR1 GTSNPN, CDR2 SVGIG (reference sequence). The CDR3 length is 13 residues. Trimming took 0 bases from V and 6 from J, leaving 11 bases between them. In DNA form, the CDR3 reads TGTGCCTGGAGTGTAAACGGGGGATCTGAAGCTTTCTTT. Protein: CAWSVNGGSEAFF.

The gene calls are TRBV5-1 and TRBJ2-7; no firm D call. This CDR3 is built from 14 residues. The germline V and J ends were trimmed by 0 bases and 0 bases, with 7 bases remaining between them. The germline gives CDR1 SGHRS, CDR2 YFSETQ. In DNA, the CDR3 is TGCGCCAGCAGCTTGGTCCGGAGCTCCTACGAGCAGTACTTC. Its protein is CASSLVRSSYEQYF.

V is TRBV4-1 and J is TRBJ1-4; D may be TRBD1 (6 bases). CDR1 and CDR2 (germline): MGHRA, YSYEKL. Trimming removed 0 bases from V and 10 bases from J, with 15 bases in between. CDR3 length equals 15 residues. CDR3 in DNA: TGCGCCAGCAGCCAAGATCGACAGGTCTTGGGAAAACTGTTTTTT. Translated: CASSQDRQVLGKLFF.

This clone occurred a few times. V and J are TRBV4-1 and TRBJ1-4; D perhaps matches TRBD1 (6 bases). V was pared by 0 bases and J by 7 bases, with 9 bases between. Germline values: CDR1 MGHRA, CDR2 YSYEKL. The CDR3 is 14 residues long. CDR3 bases: TGCGCCAGCAGCCAAGAGGGGGCTGGTGAAAAACTGTTTTTT. It yields the protein CASSQEGAGEKLFF.

V is TRBV18 and J is TRBJ1-2; D gene unclear. The CDR3 length is 14 residues. V lost 4 bases and J 3 bases, leaving 12 bases between the germline ends. Germline V lookup: CDR1 KGHSH, CDR2 LQKENI. CDR3 in amino acids: CASSLVGSHYGYTF. In DNA form, the CDR3 reads TGTGCCAGCTCACTCGTGGGCAGCCACTATGGCTACACCTTC.

The chain has TRBV5-4 and TRBJ2-1; no reliable D call. Germline V CDR1 and CDR2: SGHNT, YYREEE (reference sequence). The CDR3 length is 16 residues. Trimming pared 1 base from V and 0 bases from J, leaving 11 bases between. Written as DNA, the CDR3 is TGTGCCAGCAGCTTGATAGTTAAGAGCTCCTACAATGAGCAGTTCTTC. It codes for CASSLIVKSSYNEQFF.

This clone was seen only a few times. The J gene is TRBJ1-1, the V gene TRBV6-1, with a weak D call TRBD1 (5 bases). The CDR3 covers 14 residues. Deletions cut 6 bases from V and 0 bases from J, with 11 bases between. Germline values: CDR1 MNHNS, CDR2 SASEGT. The CDR3 nucleotides read TGTGCCAGCAGGGGAAGCAGGGTGAACACTGAAGCTTTCTTT. Its protein product is CASRGSRVNTEAFF.

The chain is built from TRBV7-2 and TRBJ2-6, with TRBD1 as a possible D gene (6 bases). The germline V gene encodes CDR1 SGHTA and CDR2 FQGNSA. Trimming shortened V by 4 bases and J by 3 bases, and 13 bases separated the two germline ends. This CDR3 has 16 amino acids. The CDR3 reads CASSWETGLGANVLTF. CDR3 nucleotides: TGTGCCAGCAGCTGGGAGACAGGTCTTGGGGCCAACGTCCTGACTTTC. Combining the CDR3 with reference TRBV7-2 and TRBJ2-6 gives the whole variable domain GAGVSQSPSNKVTEKGKDVELRCDPISGHTALYWYRQSLGQGLEFLIYFQGNSAPDKSGLPSDRFSAERTGGSVSTLTIQRTQQEDSAVYLCASSWETGLGANVLTFGAGSRLTVL.

The chain joins TRBV30 to TRBJ1-4, with 12 bases identical to TRBD1. The germline V gene has CDR1 GTSNPN and CDR2 SVGIG (reference sequence). V dropped 5 bases and J dropped 10; count of bases not matched to a gene: 5. The CDR3 has 13 amino acids. The CDR3 DNA is TGTGCCTGGGGGACAGGGGGCCTAGGAAAACTGTTTTTT. As protein: CAWGTGGLGKLFF.

This clone was recorded only once. The chain combines TRBV4-1 with TRBJ2-3, with TRBD1 identical over 8 bases. This CDR3 contains 16 residues. The V gene's germline CDR1 is MGHRA and CDR2 YSYEKL. V was clipped by 1 base and J by 2 bases; unmatched bases: 5. CDR3 in DNA: TGCGCCAGCAGCCAAGGCCGGGGACAGGACACAGATACGCAGTATTTT. Residues: CASSQGRGQDTDTQYF.

The V call is TRBV9, the J call TRBJ1-5; D perhaps matches TRBD1 (5 bases). Looked up from germline, CDR1 is SGDLS and CDR2 is YYNGEE. The CDR3 is made up of 12 amino acids. The V end lost 5 bases, the J end lost 9 bases, and 12 bases lay between the germline ends. The CDR3 reads CASSRGSGPQHF. The CDR3 nucleotides are TGTGCCAGCAGTCGGGGGAGTGGGCCCCAGCATTTT.

This sequence joins TRBV4-3 and TRBJ1-1, with D unresolved. The germline CDR1 and CDR2 sequences are LGHNA and YSLEER. The CDR3 is made up of 15 amino acids. V was shortened by 1 base and J by 6 bases, with 15 bases between the two germline ends. CDR3 amino acids: CASSQGRGLDAEAFF. The CDR3, as DNA: TGCGCCAGCAGCCAAGGTCGGGGTCTTGACGCTGAAGCTTTCTTT.

The chain carries TRBV29-1 and TRBJ2-4, with D perhaps TRBD1 (6 bases). Trimming shortened V by 6 bases and J by 1 base, and 25 bases separated the two germline ends. Germline V gene data show CDR1 as SQVTM and CDR2 as ANQGSEA. The CDR3 is 18 residues long. For the CDR3, the DNA is TGCAGCGTCTCTATTAGAGTGTTGGGGGCAGGGGCCAAAAACATTCAGTACTTC. It translates to CSVSIRVLGAGAKNIQYF.

This sequence joins TRBV28 and TRBJ2-3; 8 bases are a match to TRBD1. Germline-derived CDR1 and CDR2 are MDHEN and SYDVKM. The trim removed 4 bases at V and 0 bases at J, leaving 6 bases unmatched. This CDR3 region has 16 residues. The CDR3 sequence: CASSYRGQGSTDTQYF. Here the CDR3 DNA reads TGTGCCAGCAGTTACCGAGGACAGGGAAGCACAGATACGCAGTATTTT.

This clone rates as medium-sized (0.01 to 0.1%). The chain couples TRBV6-1 to TRBJ2-7; 8 positions agree with TRBD2. The CDR3 extends over 12 amino acids. Trimming cost V 8 bases and J 4 bases; bases outside gene matches: 4. CDR1 is MNHNS, CDR2 SASEGT, per germline. The CDR3 here is CASLKREYEQYF. The CDR3 DNA reads as TGTGCCAGCCTAAAGCGGGAGTACGAGCAGTACTTC.

This clone appeared once. The chain employs TRBV5-1 and TRBJ1-6; 8 nucleotides agree with TRBD1. In germline, CDR1 is SGHRS, CDR2 YFSETQ. This CDR3 contains 15 residues. The J segment lost 7 bases and the V segment lost 0 bases, leaving 3 bases of the junction unmatched. Here the CDR3 reads CASSLADRGNSPLHF. The CDR3 DNA is TGCGCCAGCAGCTTGGCCGACAGGGGAAATTCACCCCTCCACTTT.

The CDR3 loop reads CASSEAGQGPYGYTF. CDR3 DNA sequence: TGTGCCAGCAGTGAAGCCGGACAGGGACCATATGGCTACACCTTC. The V call is TRBV6-1, the J call TRBJ1-2, with 8 nucleotides matching TRBD1. The germline gives CDR1 MNHNS, CDR2 SASEGT. The CDR3 sequence is 15 residues long. V was pared by 0 bases and J by 5 bases, with 5 bases of the junction left unmatched.

This sequence joins TRBV5-1 and TRBJ2-1, with 8 bases aligning to TRBD2. Germline V lookup: CDR1 SGHRS, CDR2 YFSETQ. V lost 6 bases and J lost 3; bases outside the gene matches: 8. The CDR3 has 15 amino acids. In DNA form, the CDR3 reads TGCGCCAGCACTGAGGGCGGGACTAGCTACAATGAGCAGTTCTTC. Translation gives CASTEGGTSYNEQFF.

This chain connects TRBV2 to TRBJ2-3; a weak D match, TRBD1 (5 bases). This CDR3 is built from 15 residues. V lost 5 bases and J 2 bases, leaving 14 bases between the germline ends. Per the germline V gene, CDR1 is SNHLY and CDR2 is FYNNEI. The CDR3 nucleotides are TGTGCCAGCAGTAAGGGGTTTTCTTTCACAGATACGCAGTATTTT. Translated: CASSKGFSFTDTQYF.

V is TRBV5-1 and J is TRBJ1-1; D remains ambiguous. The germline gives CDR1 SGHRS, CDR2 YFSETQ. V was shortened by 0 bases and J by 4 bases, with 7 bases between the two germline ends. This CDR3 has 13 residues. This CDR3 reads CASSLGGFTEAFF. The CDR3 coding sequence is TGCGCCAGCAGCTTGGGAGGTTTCACTGAAGCTTTCTTT. The full variable domain, its missing parts supplied by reference TRBV5-1 and TRBJ1-1, is KAGVTQTPRYLIKTRGQQVTLSCSPISGHRSVSWYQQTPGQGLQFLFEYFSETQRNKGNFPGRFSGRQFSNSRSEMNVSTLELGDSALYLCASSLGGFTEAFFGQGTRLTVV.